A single sample gave rise to the 23 T cell receptor beta chains below, sequenced in a study of cytomegalovirus exposure and HLA in healthy donors. The table came from immunoSEQ multiplex PCR; TCRdb's copy has only in-frame clones and leaves some out. The table has around 160,000 clones, around 90% seen once. Material for sequencing was PBMCs. These TCRs come from a young woman in good health and CMV-seropositive.

The chain carries TRBV29-1 and TRBJ2-1; TRBD1 is a possible D gene (7 bases). Trimming shortened V by 7 bases and J by 9 bases, and 16 bases separated the two germline ends. CDR3 size: 12 residues. Germline V gene data show CDR1 as SQVTM and CDR2 as ANQGSEA. CDR3 bases: TGCAGCGGGAAGGGGGCGGGGTCTGAGCAGTTCTTC. This translates into CSGKGAGSEQFF.

The chain joins TRBV27 to TRBJ2-3; 7 bases are shared with TRBD1. The V gene's germline CDR1 is MNHEY and CDR2 SMNVEV (reference sequence). The CDR3 length is 16 residues. After removal of 5 bases from V and 1 base from J, the junction contained 9 bases not matched to a gene. CDR3 DNA: TGTGCCAGCAGTGACAGGACAGGTTTTGGCACAGATACGCAGTATTTT. Protein product: CASSDRTGFGTDTQYF.

The chain recombines TRBV7-3 with TRBJ2-2; 10 nucleotides line up with TRBD2. Germline-derived CDR1 and CDR2 are SGHTA and FQGTGA. The trim removed 5 bases at V and 6 bases at J, leaving 12 bases unmatched. The CDR3 spans 17 residues. The DNA for the CDR3 is TGTGCCAGCAGCCCTAGGTCTAGCGGGAGAGGATCCGGGGAGCTGTTTTTT. Translated: CASSPRSSGRGSGELFF.

The V and J genes are TRBV9 and TRBJ2-3; D possibly corresponds to TRBD2 (6 bases). Germline CDR1 is SGDLS and CDR2 is YYNGEE. This CDR3 spans 14 amino acids. Deletions cut 3 bases from V and 5 bases from J, with 13 bases between. In DNA, the CDR3 is TGTGCCAGCAGCGATGGGGACTTCAAAGATACGCAGTATTTT. The encoded protein is CASSDGDFKDTQYF.

The chain carries TRBV7-4 and TRBJ2-1; 8 bases line up with TRBD2. The V gene's germline CDR1 is SGHVT and CDR2 SQSDAQ. With 2 bases clipped from V and 0 bases from J, the junction kept 18 bases outside the gene matches. The CDR3 runs to 21 residues. This chain's CDR3 is CASSLSGTRPEALSSYNEQFF. CDR3 sequence (DNA): TGTGCCAGCAGCTTATCTGGGACTAGGCCAGAAGCCCTAAGCTCCTACAATGAGCAGTTCTTC.

This chain joins TRBV5-1 and TRBJ2-2; the match to TRBD2 covers 10 bases. This CDR3 spans 15 amino acids. Germline V gene sequence: CDR1 SGHRS, CDR2 YFSETQ. Trimming removed 5 bases from V and 1 base from J; junction bases left unmatched: 2. This CDR3 is CASRGLAENTGELFF. The CDR3 DNA reads as TGCGCCAGCAGAGGACTAGCGGAGAACACCGGGGAGCTGTTTTTT.

The CDR3 DNA is TGCAGCGTTGTCCCCGGTGGGTTCTTC. Protein: CSVVPGGFF. This chain uses TRBV29-1 with TRBJ2-1; no reliable D call. The CDR3 extends over 9 amino acids. CDR1 is SQVTM, CDR2 ANQGSEA, per germline. Trimming cost V 4 bases and J 15 bases, with 10 bases left between them.

CDR3 region: CATSRDRGSVSSYNEQFF. The CDR3, as DNA: TGTGCCACCAGCAGAGATCGAGGTAGCGTGAGCTCCTACAATGAGCAGTTCTTC. The rearrangement joins TRBV15 to TRBJ2-1, with a weak D call TRBD2 (5 bases). Per the germline V gene, CDR1 is LNHNV and CDR2 is YYDKDF (reference sequence). The CDR3 length is 18 residues. Trimming took 0 bases from V and 0 from J, leaving 15 bases between them.

J is TRBJ1-2 and V is TRBV30; 8 positions match TRBD1. The CDR3 contains 14 residues. Germline V gives CDR1 GTSNPN, CDR2 SVGIG (reference sequence). Trimming cost V 0 bases and J 8 bases; bases outside gene matches: 8. As DNA, the CDR3 is TGTGCCTGGAGTGTCGGGGGACAGGATCTCGGCTACACCTTC. Its protein product is CAWSVGGQDLGYTF.

In this sample, this clone turned up once. V is TRBV19 and J is TRBJ2-2, with TRBD1 matching 8 bases. Trimming took 7 bases from V and 5 from J; bases not matched to a gene: 12. Germline loops: CDR1 LNHDA, CDR2 SQIVND (reference sequence). CDR3 size: 16 residues. The chain's CDR3 is CASKPVQGASTGELFF. CDR3 DNA: TGTGCCAGTAAACCAGTCCAGGGGGCGAGTACCGGGGAGCTGTTTTTT. The full variable domain, in which reference TRBV19 and TRBJ2-2 provide the parts outside the CDR3, is DGGITQSPKYLFRKEGQNVTLSCEQNLNHDAMYWYRQDPGQGLRLIYYSQIVNDFQKGDIAEGYSVSREKKESFPLTVTSAQKNPTAFYLCASKPVQGASTGELFFGEGSRLTVL.

The rearrangement links TRBV19 to TRBJ1-6, with D uncertain. Germline V lookup: CDR1 LNHDA, CDR2 SQIVND (reference sequence). Trimming took 6 bases from V and 0 from J, leaving 15 bases between them. The CDR3 spans 17 residues. The CDR3: CASSSDSLSSYNSPLHF. Written as DNA, the CDR3 is TGTGCCAGTAGCAGCGACTCCCTCAGCTCCTATAATTCACCCCTCCACTTT.

This clone showed up just once. The chain carries TRBV19 and TRBJ1-1; maybe TRBD1 (5 bases). The CDR3 length is 15 residues. The V gene lost 4 bases and the J gene lost 6 bases, with 18 bases spanning the gap. CDR1 is LNHDA and CDR2 is SQIVND in the germline V gene (reference sequence). The CDR3 region is CASSKLIGGMAEAFF. The CDR3 nucleotides are TGTGCCAGTAGTAAACTAATCGGGGGGATGGCTGAAGCTTTCTTT.

This chain connects TRBV2 to TRBJ1-4, with a possible D match to TRBD1 (6 bases). V was clipped by 6 bases and J by 4 bases, with 9 bases between them. CDR3 length equals 13 residues. Germline assignment: CDR1 SNHLY and CDR2 FYNNEI. The CDR3 is CASSYRDNEKLFF. CDR3 bases: TGTGCCAGCAGCTACAGGGATAATGAAAAACTGTTTTTT. The full variable domain, completed using reference TRBV2 and TRBJ1-4, is EPEVTQTPSHQVTQMGQEVILRCVPISNHLYFYWYRQILGQKVEFLVSFYNNEISEKSEIFDDQFSVERPDGSNFTLKIRSTKLEDSAMYFCASSYRDNEKLFFGSGTQLSVL.

This chain links TRBV7-9 with TRBJ2-1; 8 bases map to TRBD2. CDR1 SEHNR and CDR2 FQNEAQ come from the germline V gene (reference sequence). V shed 5 bases and J 2 bases; nucleotides not matched to a gene: 2. This CDR3 is 14 amino acids long. The CDR3 coding sequence is TGTGCCAGCAGCGCGGGGGGCCCCTACAATGAGCAGTTCTTC. Amino acid sequence: CASSAGGPYNEQFF.

The CDR3 nucleotides are TGTGCCAGCAGCTTACTTGAAGGAGGAGCTTTCTTT. Amino acid sequence: CASSLLEGGAFF. The genes are TRBV7-9 and TRBJ1-1; no clear D gene. CDR1 and CDR2 from the germline V gene are SEHNR and FQNEAQ (reference sequence). The CDR3 extends over 12 amino acids. V lost 2 bases, J lost 10 bases, and 11 bases lay in between.

The chain combines TRBV14 with TRBJ2-4, with 11 bases lining up with TRBD2. The CDR3 runs 17 residues. The trim removed 3 bases at V and 0 bases at J, leaving 4 bases unmatched. CDR1 and CDR2 from the germline V gene are SGHDN and FVKESK. The CDR3 region is CASSHGLAGGAKNIQYF. The CDR3 nucleotides read TGTGCCAGCAGCCATGGGCTAGCGGGAGGAGCCAAAAACATTCAGTACTTC.

The V gene is TRBV9, the J gene TRBJ2-4, with 8 bases aligning to TRBD2. CDR1 is SGDLS, CDR2 YYNGEE, per germline. The V segment lost 4 bases and the J segment 0 bases; nucleotides outside the gene matches: 3. The CDR3 has 15 amino acids. CDR3 region: CASSQAGAAKNIQYF. CDR3 in DNA: TGTGCCAGCAGCCAAGCGGGGGCAGCCAAAAACATTCAGTACTTC.

The chain recombines TRBV28 with TRBJ1-2; TRBD1 matches at 8 bases. The CDR3 sequence is 13 residues long. Germline CDR1 is MDHEN and CDR2 is SYDVKM. V lost 6 bases and J lost 8; bases outside the gene matches: 8. This CDR3 reads CASSSDRARGYTF. CDR3 sequence (DNA): TGTGCCAGCAGCTCGGACAGGGCTCGCGGCTACACCTTC.

J is TRBJ2-5 and V is TRBV7-9; tentatively, D is TRBD1 (6 bases). From germline, CDR1 is SEHNR and CDR2 FQNEAQ (reference sequence). The CDR3 sequence is 16 residues long. Trimming cost V 5 bases and J 0 bases, with 16 bases left between them. The DNA for the CDR3 is TGTGCCAGCAGCACATTACGAACAGGGTACCAAGAGACCCAGTACTTC. Translated, it gives CASSTLRTGYQETQYF.

The chain couples TRBV29-1 to TRBJ2-5; a weak D match, TRBD1 (6 bases). Germline-derived CDR1 and CDR2 are SQVTM and ANQGSEA. V lost 1 base and J 1 base, leaving 7 bases between the germline ends. The CDR3 is 13 amino acids. The CDR3 bases are TGCAGCGTTGAAGGGACAGCCCAAGAGACCCAGTACTTC. Translated, it gives CSVEGTAQETQYF.

The genes are TRBV4-1 and TRBJ1-1, with 8 positions matching TRBD1. This CDR3 region has 18 residues. With 2 bases clipped from V and 0 bases from J, the junction kept 11 bases outside the gene matches. Germline V gene sequence: CDR1 MGHRA, CDR2 YSYEKL. DNA of the CDR3: TGCGCCAGCAGCCAAAAGTCCAGGAGGACAGGGATGAACACTGAAGCTTTCTTT. Its protein is CASSQKSRRTGMNTEAFF.

The chain joins TRBV6-1 to TRBJ1-2; no reliable D call. Trimming removed 2 bases from V and 6 bases from J, with 16 bases in between. Germline loops: CDR1 MNHNS, CDR2 SASEGT. This CDR3 spans 15 amino acids. CDR3 sequence (DNA): TGTGCCAGCAGTGAAACTTGGCGCCAGGAGGATGGCTACACCTTC. The encoded protein is CASSETWRQEDGYTF.

V usage is TRBV7-2 and J usage is TRBJ1-2; possibly TRBD1 for D (6 bases). CDR1 and CDR2 from the germline V gene are SGHTA and FQGNSA. Trimming pared 1 base from V and 6 bases from J, leaving 15 bases between. CDR3 length: 15 amino acids. The CDR3 protein is CASSLGRGYSDGYTF. CDR3 DNA sequence: TGTGCCAGCAGCTTAGGCAGGGGATATTCAGATGGCTACACCTTC.